This T cell receptor beta chain was sequenced for a study of vaccination effects on CD4 cells after COVID-19. Study in general: Late post-vaccine samples came at days +241, +227 and +161 respectively.

Clones were sequenced by immunoSEQ multiplex PCR, and TCRdb holds only the in-frame ones, with some missing. This sample has 11,000 to 15,000 clones, with roughly 80% found just once. Worth noting for this clone: Its antigen is not known.

Ahead of sequencing, the ViraFEST assay grew antigen-specific CD4+ T cells using viral peptide pools. The culture ran for approximately nine days before CD4+ T cells were isolated. PCR confirmed that the person was infected with SARS-CoV-2 between March and December 2020. As their vaccination, participants received two doses of either BNT162b2 or mRNA-1273. Germline values: CDR1 SNHLY, CDR2 FYNNEI. Trimming took 8 bases from V and 7 from J, leaving 18 bases between them. The CDR3 runs to 13 residues. The sequences come from CD4+ T cells from PBMCs cultured with HCoV-NL63 spike peptides, collected after COVID-19 vaccination. The V gene is TRBV2, the J gene TRBJ2-7, with D perhaps given as TRBD1 or TRBD2 (5 bases each). This clonotype was obtained from a human donor who had a prior SARS-CoV-2 infection. This chain's CDR3 is CASGARTLREQYF. The CDR3, as DNA: TGTGCCAGCGGGGCGCGGACTCTTCGTGAGCAGTACTTC.